The subject of this entry is one TCR beta chain. Antigen: not known. The sample comes from a study of CD8 T cells in Susac syndrome. Across the study: Susac syndrome patients were untreated, on corticosteroids with some adding intravenous immunoglobulin, or on intravenous immunoglobulin only. General observations from the study: It was acknowledged in the study that its TCR sequencing and HLA analysis involved a relatively small number of individuals.

CD8+ and CD4+ T cells circulating in blood were sequenced for TCR beta. While CD8+ and CD4+ T cells were isolated negatively, TEMRA cells were enriched by FACS. An input of about 0.45 to 1 ug of RNA was subjected to reverse transcription using random hexamers. TCRdb called the immunoSEQ multiplex PCR reads again in MiXCR, with one record for every CDR3 protein. The sample lists about 130,000 distinct CDR3 sequences, over 85% occurring once. CDR3 length: 15 amino acids. The germline CDR1 and CDR2 sequences are DFQATT and SNEGSKA (reference sequence). Trimming took off 0 bases at V and 1 base at J, with 10 bases between the two ends.

The V gene is TRBV20-1, the J gene TRBJ2-1; the D gene is possibly TRBD1 (5 bases). Material for sequencing was CD8+ T cells from PBMCs. The receptor comes from a human donor with Susac syndrome. The chain's CDR3 is CSARDGATSYNEQFF. DNA for the CDR3: TGCAGTGCTAGAGATGGGGCGACATCCTACAATGAGCAGTTCTTC.